A selection of T cell receptor beta chains follows, all from one sample in a study of early stage breast cancer tumors. Assay used: immunoSEQ multiplex PCR; TCRdb lists only in-frame clones, some missing. The sample carries about 72,000 clones, roughly 80% recorded once. What was sequenced was blood. The receptors derive from a person between 55 and 70 years old with breast cancer. Each CDR3 is given with its conserved first and last residue. Fields, in order: J gene, V gene, D gene, CDR3 protein. D genes are given only for firm matches.

J: TRBJ2-2; V: TRBV5-1; D: TRBD2; CDR3: CASSPGLAGGQWGTGELFF
J: TRBJ2-2; V: TRBV19; D: TRBD1; CDR3: CASSGTGASGELFF
J: TRBJ2-7; V: TRBV5-4; D: TRBD2; CDR3: CASSSDSGRHYEQYF
J: TRBJ2-1; V: TRBV10-1; D: -; CDR3: CASTPDSGDEQFF
J: TRBJ2-5; V: TRBV2; D: TRBD2; CDR3: CASSPGLDGETQYF
J: TRBJ2-3; V: TRBV2; D: -; CDR3: CASSEAPTRGVVDTQYF
J: TRBJ2-2; V: TRBV10-1; D: -; CDR3: CASSESRGATGELFF
J: TRBJ2-1; V: TRBV6-6; D: TRBD1; CDR3: CASSYTQGAWFF
J: TRBJ2-3; V: TRBV7-8; D: TRBD2; CDR3: CASSLMAGVTDTQYF
J: TRBJ2-7; V: TRBV5-1; D: -; CDR3: CASSGTTGLSSYEQYF
J: TRBJ2-3; V: TRBV7-2; D: TRBD2; CDR3: CASSYRGGVDTQYF
J: TRBJ1-1; V: TRBV2; D: -; CDR3: CASLSQGYTEAFF